A selection of T cell receptor beta chains follows, all from one sample in a study of CD4 and CD8 cells across lung adenocarcinoma regions. TCRdb re-called the PCR reads through MiXCR, storing one row per CDR3 protein. The table lists tens of thousands of distinct CDR3 sequences, under 60% of them singletons. The source material was CD8+ T cells from the center of a lung tumor. All receptors come from a male donor with lung adenocarcinoma. The CD4 and CD8 labels of this study may be unreliable. CDR3s include the opening cysteine and the closing phenylalanine or tryptophan. The D gene is left open where the match is weak. Not all rows give a size; the values are once, few, many and, for expanded clones, a class.

CDR3 DNA: TGTGCCAGCAGCTTGGCTGTAGTGTGGGGTTCAGGGGCGAATGAAGCTTTCTTT
CDR3 protein: CASSLAVVWGSGANEAFF
clone size: NA
J gene: TRBJ1-1
D gene: NA
V gene: TRBV5-5

CDR3 DNA: TGTGCCAGCAGTCGATGGACACTTATGAACACTGAAGCTTTCTTT
CDR3 protein: CASSRWTLMNTEAFF
clone size: many
J gene: TRBJ1-1
D gene: NA
V gene: TRBV6-1

CDR3 DNA: TGTGCCAGCAGTGAAGCCGGGCTGGGGGCCAGAGACACGCAGTACTTC
CDR3 protein: CASSEAGLGARDTQYF
clone size: few
J gene: TRBJ2-4
D gene: NA
V gene: TRBV6-1

CDR3 DNA: TGTGCCAGCGGGATCTTATCCCGCACAGATACGCAGTATTTT
CDR3 protein: CASGILSRTDTQYF
clone size: NA
J gene: TRBJ2-3
D gene: NA
V gene: TRBV27

CDR3 DNA: TGCGCCAGCACACTAGCGGGAGGGACCGGGGAGCTGTTTTTT
CDR3 protein: CASTLAGGTGELFF
clone size: medium-sized
J gene: TRBJ2-2
D gene: TRBD2
V gene: TRBV10-2

CDR3 DNA: TGTGCCAGCAGTGAATTCACACACACCGGGGAGCTGTTTTTT
CDR3 protein: CASSEFTHTGELFF
clone size: NA
J gene: TRBJ2-2
D gene: NA
V gene: TRBV25-1

CDR3 DNA: TGTGCTAGCAGTTCCGGGACTAGCGGGAGGGCCGGGGAGACCCAGTACTTC
CDR3 protein: CASSSGTSGRAGETQYF
clone size: many
J gene: TRBJ2-5
D gene: TRBD2
V gene: TRBV7-7

CDR3 DNA: TGTGCCAGCGGGGAACGAGGGGGCCGTGACCAAAACACCCAGTACTTC
CDR3 protein: CASGERGGRDQNTQYF
clone size: NA
J gene: TRBJ2-4
D gene: TRBD1
V gene: TRBV27

CDR3 DNA: TGTGCCAGCAGTTACACGGACAGGATTTACTCTGGAAACACCATATATTTT
CDR3 protein: CASSYTDRIYSGNTIYF
clone size: few
J gene: TRBJ1-3
D gene: TRBD1
V gene: TRBV6-2/TRBV6-3

CDR3 DNA: TGTGCCAGCAGTGAGGCGGGACCATCCTACAATGAGCAGTTCTTC
CDR3 protein: CASSEAGPSYNEQFF
clone size: medium-sized
J gene: TRBJ2-1
D gene: NA
V gene: TRBV6-1

CDR3 DNA: TGTGCCAGCATCGGACTGTTCTATAATTCACCCCTCCACTTT
CDR3 protein: CASIGLFYNSPLHF
clone size: few
J gene: TRBJ1-6
D gene: NA
V gene: TRBV28